Given below is one T cell receptor beta chain in context. Germline CDR1 reads MNHEY; CDR2 reads SMNVEV (reference sequence). V gave up 8 bases and J gave up 13 bases, with 12 bases separating them. The CDR3 has 11 amino acids. This sample is part of a study of blood T cell repertoires in COVID-19. Study overall: Collection of acute and convalescent COVID-19 samples took place in the United States, Italy and Spain.

Participants came from fewer than 25 US areas, aged roughly 18 to 95 years. Generated by immunoSEQ multiplex PCR, the TCRdb table keeps only in-frame clones and is missing some. The sample has hundreds of thousands of clones, 83% seen once. The chain has TRBV27 and TRBJ1-6; possibly TRBD1 for D (6 bases). The clonotype comes from a woman aged 40 to 55 who had been exposed to COVID-19. Sequencing used PBMCs or T cells enriched from blood (not recorded which). The CDR3 DNA reads TGTGCCAGCTCTGAGGGGGGGCCCCTCCACTTT. This sequence encodes CASSEGGPLHF.